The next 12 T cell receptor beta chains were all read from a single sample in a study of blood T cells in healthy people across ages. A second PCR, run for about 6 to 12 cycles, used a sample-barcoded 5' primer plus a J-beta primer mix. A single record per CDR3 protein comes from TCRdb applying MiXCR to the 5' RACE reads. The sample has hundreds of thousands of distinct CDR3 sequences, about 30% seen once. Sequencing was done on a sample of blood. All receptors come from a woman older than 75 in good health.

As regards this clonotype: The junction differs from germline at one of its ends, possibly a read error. CDR3 region: CAGSGSYNEQFF. CDR3 nucleotides: TGTGCCGGCAGCGGCTCCTACAATGAGCAGTTCTTC. The chain has TRBV3-1 and TRBJ2-1; D is possibly TRBD2 (5 bases). Germline assignment: CDR1 LGHDT and CDR2 YNNKEL (reference sequence). The CDR3 covers 12 residues.

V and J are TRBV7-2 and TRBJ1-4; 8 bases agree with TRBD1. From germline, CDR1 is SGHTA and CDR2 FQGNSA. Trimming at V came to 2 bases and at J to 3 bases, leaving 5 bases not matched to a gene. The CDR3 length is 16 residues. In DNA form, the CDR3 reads TGTGCCAGCAGCTTATCCGGACAGGGACCTAATGAAAAACTGTTTTTT. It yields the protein CASSLSGQGPNEKLFF.

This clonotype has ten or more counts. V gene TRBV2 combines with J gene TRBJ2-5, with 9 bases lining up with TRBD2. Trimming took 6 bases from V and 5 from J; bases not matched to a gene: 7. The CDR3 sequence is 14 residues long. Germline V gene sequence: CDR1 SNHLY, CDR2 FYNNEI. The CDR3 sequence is CASSPSGVLETQYF. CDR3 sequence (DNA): TGTGCCAGCAGCCCTAGCGGGGTCTTGGAGACCCAGTACTTC. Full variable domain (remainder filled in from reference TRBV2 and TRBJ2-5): EPEVTQTPSHQVTQMGQEVILRCVPISNHLYFYWYRQILGQKVEFLVSFYNNEISEKSEIFDDQFSVERPDGSNFTLKIRSTKLEDSAMYFCASSPSGVLETQYFGPGTRLLVL.

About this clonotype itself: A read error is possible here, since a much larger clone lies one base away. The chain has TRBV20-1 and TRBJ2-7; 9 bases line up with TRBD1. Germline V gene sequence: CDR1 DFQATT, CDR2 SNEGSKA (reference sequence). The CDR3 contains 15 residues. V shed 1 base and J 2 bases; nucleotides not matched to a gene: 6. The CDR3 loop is CSARAGQGPTYEQYF. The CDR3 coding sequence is TGCAGTGCTAGAGCCGGACAGGGGCCTACCTACGAGCAGTACTTC.

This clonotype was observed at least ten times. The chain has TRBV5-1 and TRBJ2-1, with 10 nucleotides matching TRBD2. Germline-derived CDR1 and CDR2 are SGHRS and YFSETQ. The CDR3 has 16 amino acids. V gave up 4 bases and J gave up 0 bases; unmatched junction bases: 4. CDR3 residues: CASSKGLADSYNEQFF. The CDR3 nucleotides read TGCGCCAGCAGCAAAGGACTAGCGGACTCCTACAATGAGCAGTTCTTC. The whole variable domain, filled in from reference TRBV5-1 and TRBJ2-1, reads KAGVTQTPRYLIKTRGQQVTLSCSPISGHRSVSWYQQTPGQGLQFLFEYFSETQRNKGNFPGRFSGRQFSNSRSEMNVSTLELGDSALYLCASSKGLADSYNEQFFGPGTRLTVL.

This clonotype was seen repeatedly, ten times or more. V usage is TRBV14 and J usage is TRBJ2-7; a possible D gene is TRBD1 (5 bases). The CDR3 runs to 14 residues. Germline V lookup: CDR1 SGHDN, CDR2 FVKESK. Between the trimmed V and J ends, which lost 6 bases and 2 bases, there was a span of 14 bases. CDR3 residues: CASRSDGHTYEQYF. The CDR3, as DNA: TGTGCCAGCAGGTCGGACGGACACACCTACGAGCAGTACTTC.

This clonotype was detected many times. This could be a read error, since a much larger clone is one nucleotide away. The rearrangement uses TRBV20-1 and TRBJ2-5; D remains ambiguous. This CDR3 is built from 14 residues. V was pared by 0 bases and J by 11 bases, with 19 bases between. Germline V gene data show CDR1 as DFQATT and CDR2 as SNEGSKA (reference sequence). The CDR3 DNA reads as TGCAGTGCTAGAGATCACCAGAAACACAATGAGCAGTACTTC. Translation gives CSARDHQKHNEQYF.

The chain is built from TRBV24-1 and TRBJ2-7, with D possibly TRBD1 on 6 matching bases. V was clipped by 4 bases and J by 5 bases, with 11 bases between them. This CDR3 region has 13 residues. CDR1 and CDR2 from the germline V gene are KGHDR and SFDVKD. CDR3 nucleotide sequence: TGTGCCACCAGTGAGGGACAAAGGAACGAGCAGTACTTC. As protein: CATSEGQRNEQYF.

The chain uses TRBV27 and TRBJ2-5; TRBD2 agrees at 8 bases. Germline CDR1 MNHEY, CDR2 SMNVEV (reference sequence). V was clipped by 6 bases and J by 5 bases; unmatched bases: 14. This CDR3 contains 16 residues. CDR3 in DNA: TGTGCCAGCAGCCTCCAACCGGGACTAGAGGGGGAGACCCAGTACTTC. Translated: CASSLQPGLEGETQYF.

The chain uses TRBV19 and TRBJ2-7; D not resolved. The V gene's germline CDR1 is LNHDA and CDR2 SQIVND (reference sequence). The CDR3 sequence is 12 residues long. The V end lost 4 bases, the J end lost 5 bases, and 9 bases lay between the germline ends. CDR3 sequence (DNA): TGTGCCAGTAGTACCGGCCGGCACGAGCAGTACTTC. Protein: CASSTGRHEQYF.

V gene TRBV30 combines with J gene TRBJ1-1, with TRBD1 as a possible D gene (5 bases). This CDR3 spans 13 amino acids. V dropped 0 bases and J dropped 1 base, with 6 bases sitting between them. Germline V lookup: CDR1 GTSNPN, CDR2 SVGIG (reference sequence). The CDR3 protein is CAWSVTANTEAFF. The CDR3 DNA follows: TGTGCCTGGAGTGTGACAGCGAACACTGAAGCTTTCTTT.

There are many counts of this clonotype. CDR3 amino acids: CAISDTANTEAFF. CDR3 DNA: TGTGCCATCAGTGACACAGCGAACACTGAAGCTTTCTTT. This sequence joins TRBV10-3 and TRBJ1-1, with D unresolved. The CDR3 extends over 13 amino acids. V was clipped by 3 bases and J by 1 base, with 6 bases between them. Germline V gene lookup returns CDR1 ENHRY and CDR2 SYGVKD.